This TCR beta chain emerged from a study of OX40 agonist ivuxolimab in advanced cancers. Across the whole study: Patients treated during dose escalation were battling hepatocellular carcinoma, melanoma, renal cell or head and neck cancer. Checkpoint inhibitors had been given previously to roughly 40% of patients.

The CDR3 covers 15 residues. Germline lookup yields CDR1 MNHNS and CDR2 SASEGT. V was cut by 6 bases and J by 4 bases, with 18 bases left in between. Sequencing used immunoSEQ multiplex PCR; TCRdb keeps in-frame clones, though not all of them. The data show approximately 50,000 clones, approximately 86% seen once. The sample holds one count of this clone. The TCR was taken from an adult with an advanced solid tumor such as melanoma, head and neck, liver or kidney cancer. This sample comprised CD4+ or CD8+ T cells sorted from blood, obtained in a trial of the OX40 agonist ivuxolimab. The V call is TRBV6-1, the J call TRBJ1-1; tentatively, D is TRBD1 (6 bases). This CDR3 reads CASSLEGGIGTEAFF. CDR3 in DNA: TGTGCCAGCAGCCTAGAAGGGGGAATCGGCACTGAAGCTTTCTTT.